This record covers a single TCR beta chain. Its antigen is undetermined. The sample belongs to a study of shared clonotypes between healthy human individuals. Findings and caveats of the study: Having only a few donors restricted how much genetic and exposure-history diversity was captured.

In germline, CDR1 is SGHTA, CDR2 FQGNSA. Trimming at V came to 5 bases and at J to 5 bases, leaving 9 bases not matched to a gene. The CDR3 runs 16 residues. The table came from immunoSEQ multiplex PCR; TCRdb's copy has only in-frame clones and leaves some out. The table lists over 950,000 clones, 70% to 80% of them singletons. Sequencing input: memory CD4+ T cells from PBMCs. The subset denotes: CD45RA-negative fraction. The chain is built from TRBV7-2 and TRBJ2-2; the match to TRBD2 covers 9 bases. The receptor was isolated from a young man in good health. Some clones in this sample may be carry-over from other donors' samples. This CDR3 is CASSPQAGGFTGELFF. CDR3 sequence (DNA): TGTGCCAGCAGCCCCCAAGCGGGAGGATTTACCGGGGAGCTGTTTTTT.